This T cell receptor beta chain was recovered during a study of CD8 T cells in Susac syndrome. From blood CD8+ and CD4+ T cells, the TCR beta chain was sequenced. The RNA, 0.5 to 1 ug, was put through reverse transcription using random hexamers. An immunoSEQ multiplex PCR generated amplified TCR beta CDR3 products spanning 54 Vbeta and 13 Jbeta. MiXCR, applied by TCRdb to the immunoSEQ multiplex PCR reads, yields one record per CDR3 protein. The repertoire consists of 150,000 to 200,000 distinct CDR3 sequences, with around 96% occurring once and the leading ten covering around 0.14%. This CDR3 has 16 residues. V lost 1 base and J 4 bases, leaving 17 bases between the germline ends. CDR1 is DFQATT, CDR2 SNEGSKA, per germline (reference sequence).

The chain couples TRBV20-1 to TRBJ1-5; D remains ambiguous. Material: CD4+ T cells from PBMCs. The sequence was obtained from a human donor in good health. Written as DNA, the CDR3 is TGCAGTGCTAGAGGTAGAGGGCAGGCGCAGAATCAGCCCCAGCATTTT. Translating it yields CSARGRGQAQNQPQHF.